Many counts were recorded for the clone carrying this T cell receptor beta chain. Its specificity is not known. This record comes from a study of Graves' ophthalmopathy and Graves' hyperthyroidism. Other autoimmune disease, uncontrolled infection, pregnancy and lactation led to exclusion. Fresh peripheral blood (10 ml) yielded the PBMCs. The authors amplified TCR beta CDR3 regions, and they did so from RNA transcripts for repertoire sequencing. Second-round multiplex PCR came after first-round RT-PCR with HTBI primers. TCRdb reprocessed the multiplex PCR reads with MiXCR, giving one entry per CDR3 protein. The sample lists over 500,000 distinct CDR3 sequences, 22% occurring once. Overall study results and limits: A model built from 13 signatures distinguished ophthalmopathy from stable hyperthyroidism with 87.88% sensitivity and approximately 80% specificity. Among expanded thyroid clonotypes above 0.001 frequency, most also occurred in blood.

The CDR3 has 16 amino acids. Looked up from germline, CDR1 is MNHNS and CDR2 is SASEGT. Unmatched junction bases numbered 12, after V lost 4 bases and J lost 4 bases. This receptor was obtained from a woman under 30 with stable Graves' hyperthyroidism. Some clones in this sample may be carry-over from other donors' samples. The sequenced sample consisted of peripheral blood. The chain carries TRBV6-1 and TRBJ1-2; 7 bases fit TRBD1. In DNA form, the CDR3 reads TGTGCCAGCAGTGGCTCCCAACAGGGGCTCGTCTATGGCTACACCTTC. The encoded protein is CASSGSQQGLVYGYTF.